Following are 21 T cell receptor beta chains from one sample sequenced in a study of blood T cell repertoires in COVID-19. The data were produced by immunoSEQ multiplex PCR, yet TCRdb's version contains in-frame clones alone and is incomplete. The repertoire holds some 42,000 clones, with roughly nine tenths as singletons. Sequenced sample: peripheral blood. Source of these receptors: a man aged 50-60 years with active COVID-19.

This chain connects TRBV5-1 to TRBJ2-1; 13 positions agree with TRBD2. There are 16 residues in the CDR3. Looked up from germline, CDR1 is SGHRS and CDR2 is YFSETQ. The J segment lost 6 bases and the V segment lost 0 bases, leaving 3 bases of the junction unmatched. CDR3: CASSLVGTSGTNEQFF. CDR3 nucleotides: TGCGCCAGCAGCTTGGTAGGGACTAGCGGGACCAATGAGCAGTTCTTC.

The chain recombines TRBV9 with TRBJ1-1, with 8 bases lining up with TRBD1. CDR1 is SGDLS and CDR2 is YYNGEE in the germline V gene. The CDR3 is made up of 15 amino acids. V trimming: 5 bases; J trimming: 3 bases; junction bases outside the gene matches: 9. CDR3 loop: CASSLDRGSHTEAFF. The CDR3 bases are TGTGCCAGCAGTCTTGACAGGGGCTCGCACACTGAAGCTTTCTTT.

The V gene is TRBV4-1, the J gene TRBJ2-3, with TRBD2 matching over 12 bases. V lost 4 bases and J lost 5; bases outside the gene matches: 13. The CDR3 sequence is 18 residues long. Germline V gene sequence: CDR1 MGHRA, CDR2 YSYEKL. CDR3 sequence reads: CASSRPPLTSGSKDTQYF. The DNA of the CDR3 is TGCGCCAGCAGCCGACCACCATTGACTAGCGGGAGTAAAGATACGCAGTATTTT.

The CDR3 spells CASSSTTFYGYTF. DNA for the CDR3: TGTGCCAGCAGCTCGACGACTTTCTATGGCTACACCTTC. The chain employs TRBV7-9 and TRBJ1-2; D is unclear. The CDR3 totals 13 residues. V was pared by 4 bases and J by 4 bases, with 10 bases between. Germline V gene lookup returns CDR1 SEHNR and CDR2 FQNEAQ (reference sequence).

V is TRBV9 and J is TRBJ2-5, with 8 positions matching TRBD2. The germline CDR1 and CDR2 sequences are SGDLS and YYNGEE. The CDR3 sequence is 15 residues long. J lost 5 bases, V lost 1 base, and 7 bases had no gene match. CDR3 bases: TGTGCCAGCAGCGTAACGGCGGGAGGCCTGGAGACCCAGTACTTC. Residues: CASSVTAGGLETQYF.

This chain connects TRBV6-2 or TRBV6-3 to TRBJ1-5; 7 nucleotides match TRBD1. Germline CDR1 reads MNHEY; CDR2 reads SVGEGT. Germline trimming cut 1 base from V and 4 bases from J; bases unmatched to any gene: 1. The CDR3 loop spans 14 amino acids. The CDR3 DNA reads as TGTGCCAGCAGTTACTACAGGGGAAATCAGCCCCAGCATTTT. Its translation is CASSYYRGNQPQHF.

Notes on this clone: The junction does not match germline at one end; this may be a read error. V usage is TRBV4-2 and J usage is TRBJ2-7; TRBD2 matches at 9 bases. The CDR3 has 15 amino acids. From germline, CDR1 is LGHNA and CDR2 YNFKEQ. The CDR3 DNA follows: TGTGCCAGCAGCCAAGAAGGGACTAGCTCCTCCGAGCAGTACTTC. Protein product: CASSQEGTSSSEQYF.

The CDR3 coding sequence is TGTGCCAGCAGCTTGAAACAGAACACCGGGGAGCTGTTTTTT. Protein product: CASSLKQNTGELFF. The V call is TRBV7-8, the J call TRBJ2-2; D call uncertain. Germline values: CDR1 SGHVS, CDR2 FQNEAQ. The CDR3 consists of 14 residues. V was shortened by 3 bases and J by 1 base, with 6 bases between the two germline ends.

J is TRBJ2-7 and V is TRBV11-3, with 7 bases fitting TRBD1. Per the germline V gene, CDR1 is SGHNT and CDR2 is YENEEA. V shed 1 base, J shed 2 bases, and the junction held 2 bases outside the gene matches. The CDR3 loop spans 14 amino acids. The CDR3 region has the DNA TGTGCCAGCAGCTTAGGGACAGGTCCCTACGAGCAGTACTTC. Translating gives CASSLGTGPYEQYF. Supplemented by reference TRBV11-3 and TRBJ2-7, the full variable domain reads EAGVVQSPRYKIIEKKQPVAFWCNPISGHNTLYWYLQNLGQGPELLIRYENEEAVDDSQLPKDRFSAERLKGVDSTLKIQPAELGDSAVYLCASSLGTGPYEQYFGPGTRLTVT.

V usage is TRBV9 and J usage is TRBJ2-1; D is possibly TRBD2 (8 bases). The germline V gene encodes CDR1 SGDLS and CDR2 YYNGEE. The V and J ends lost 0 bases and 7 bases respectively, with 14 bases between them. CDR3 length: 15 amino acids. The DNA of the CDR3 is TGTGCCAGCAGCGTAGTTTTAGCGGGACAGAATGAGCAGTTCTTC. Translating gives CASSVVLAGQNEQFF.

The chain carries TRBV7-5 and TRBJ2-2; the table's TRBD1 call for D was not verified on the DNA. TRBV7-5 is shown as a pseudogene. The CDR3 is 16 residues long. Here the CDR3 reads CARSLGDRSNTGELFF. CDR3 bases: TGTGCCAGAAGCTTAGGGGACAGATCGAACACCGGGGAGCTGTTTTTT.

The rearrangement joins TRBV27 to TRBJ2-1, with D possibly matching TRBD1 (6 bases). Germline V gene lookup returns CDR1 MNHEY and CDR2 SMNVEV (reference sequence). V shed 5 bases and J shed 3 bases, with 11 bases lying between them. The CDR3 is 14 amino acids. CDR3 residues: CASSTRDIYNEQFF. For the CDR3, the DNA is TGTGCCAGCAGTACCCGGGACATCTACAATGAGCAGTTCTTC.

This rearrangement joins TRBV2 to TRBJ2-2; D gene ambiguous. Per the germline V gene, CDR1 is SNHLY and CDR2 is FYNNEI. V lost 6 bases and J 6 bases, leaving 5 bases between the germline ends. The CDR3 sequence is 11 residues long. Written as DNA, the CDR3 is TGTGCCAGCAGCCCCTCCGGGGAGCTGTTTTTT. Its translation: CASSPSGELFF.

The chain carries TRBV20-1 and TRBJ2-5, with a tentative D call TRBD2 (5 bases). The CDR3 spans 11 residues. Germline CDR1 is DFQATT and CDR2 is SNEGSKA (reference sequence). V was clipped by 7 bases and J by 1 base, with 7 bases between them. The DNA of the CDR3 is TGCAGTGTCGGGATCCAAGAGACCCAGTACTTC. Translating it yields CSVGIQETQYF.

The chain has TRBV7-6 and TRBJ2-2; 10 positions match TRBD2. This CDR3 is 18 amino acids long. Per germline, CDR1 SGHVS and CDR2 FNYEAQ. Losses at the gene ends were 3 bases for V and 4 bases for J; bases not matched to a gene: 11. CDR3 amino acids: CASSLGPSGRGGTGELFF. CDR3 DNA sequence: TGTGCCAGCAGCTTGGGACCTAGCGGGAGAGGGGGCACCGGGGAGCTGTTTTTT. The full variable domain, completed using reference TRBV7-6 and TRBJ2-2, is GAGVSQSPRYKVTKRGQDVALRCDPISGHVSLYWYRQALGQGPEFLTYFNYEAQQDKSGLPNDRFSAERPEGSISTLTIQRTEQRDSAMYRCASSLGPSGRGGTGELFFGEGSRLTVL.

V and J are TRBV5-1 and TRBJ2-1, with D uncertain. The V end was cut by 0 bases, the J end by 5 bases, with 3 bases between. The CDR3 spans 12 residues. Per the germline V gene, CDR1 is SGHRS and CDR2 is YFSETQ. The CDR3 spells CASSLANNEQFF. The CDR3 bases are TGCGCCAGCAGCTTGGCAAACAATGAGCAGTTCTTC.

The chain links TRBV27 to TRBJ1-6; tentatively, D is TRBD1 (5 bases). With 4 bases removed from V and 5 bases from J, the gap between germline ends came to 9 bases. This CDR3 is built from 14 residues. CDR1 is MNHEY, CDR2 SMNVEV, per germline (reference sequence). The CDR3: CASSSQTDNSPLHF. The CDR3 region has the DNA TGTGCCAGCAGTTCCCAGACAGATAATTCACCCCTCCACTTT.

This clone was detected only once. The chain uses TRBV19 and TRBJ1-6; a possible D gene is TRBD1 (6 bases). V was pared by 5 bases and J by 7 bases, with 15 bases between. Germline V lookup: CDR1 LNHDA, CDR2 SQIVND (reference sequence). The length of the CDR3 is 15 residues. CDR3 loop: CASSPSGQYNSPLHF. DNA for the CDR3: TGTGCCAGTAGTCCAAGCGGACAGTACAATTCACCCCTCCACTTT.

V is TRBV6-6 and J is TRBJ2-2, with D hard to call. The V gene lost 2 bases and the J gene lost 5 bases, with 12 bases spanning the gap. The CDR3 sequence is 15 residues long. Per the germline V gene, CDR1 is MNHNY and CDR2 is SVGAGI (reference sequence). CDR3 coding DNA: TGTGCCAGCAGTTACGCCCAAACAAGTACCGGGGAGCTGTTTTTT. Translated, it gives CASSYAQTSTGELFF.

The chain employs TRBV11-2 and TRBJ1-3; D is ambiguous. CDR3 size: 14 residues. CDR1 and CDR2 from the germline V gene are SGHAT and FQNNGV. Trimming took off 1 base at V and 2 bases at J, with 6 bases between the two ends. This CDR3 reads CASSLAGTGNTIYF. CDR3 bases: TGTGCCAGCAGCTTAGCGGGGACTGGAAACACCATATATTTT.

The chain combines TRBV24-1 with TRBJ2-1, with TRBD2 matching over 13 bases. This CDR3 is 19 amino acids long. V lost 4 bases to trimming and J lost 2 bases; unmatched junction nucleotides: 10. Germline CDR1 is KGHDR and CDR2 is SFDVKD. CDR3 nucleotide sequence: TGTGCCACCAGTGACTCCCGGACTAGCGGGAGTATCCCCTACAATGAGCAGTTCTTC. Protein: CATSDSRTSGSIPYNEQFF.